The 14 T cell receptor beta chains below were found in one sample sequenced in a study of blood T cell repertoires in COVID-19. This table comes from immunoSEQ multiplex PCR, and its TCRdb copy is limited to in-frame clones, with some not included. The table includes a few hundred thousand clones, approximately 80% detected once. The sample comprised peripheral blood. Every receptor here comes from a woman aged 18-29 years with acute or convalescent COVID-19.

The chain joins TRBV4-3 to TRBJ1-3, with D possibly TRBD1 on 6 matching bases. The CDR3 totals 15 residues. V lost 3 bases, J lost 1 base, and 10 bases lay in between. The germline V gene encodes CDR1 LGHNA and CDR2 YSLEER. CDR3 DNA: TGCGCCAGCAGCCAGGGAGGGACATCTGGAAACACCATATATTTT. This sequence encodes CASSQGGTSGNTIYF.

This clone has just a few counts. The chain carries TRBV6-5 and TRBJ2-7; 12 positions match TRBD2. V shed 6 bases and J 4 bases; nucleotides not matched to a gene: 4. This CDR3 spans 14 amino acids. The V gene's germline CDR1 is MNHEY and CDR2 SVGAGI. The CDR3 loop reads CASSRLAGVYEQYF. CDR3 nucleotides: TGTGCCAGCAGCCGACTAGCGGGAGTTTACGAGCAGTACTTC.

The chain has TRBV29-1 and TRBJ2-7; 9 bases line up with TRBD2. J gave up 3 bases and V 4 bases, and 4 bases lay outside the gene matches. There are 13 residues in the CDR3. Germline values: CDR1 SQVTM, CDR2 ANQGSEA. The CDR3 nucleotides read TGCAGCGTTGTGACTAGCGGATACTACGAGCAGTACTTC. This translates into CSVVTSGYYEQYF.

The chain employs TRBV12-5 and TRBJ1-1; D unresolved. This CDR3 contains 13 residues. Trimming removed 6 bases at V and 0 bases at J, with 8 bases between. Germline values: CDR1 LGHNT, CDR2 FRNRAP. This CDR3 is CASGLGMNTEAFF. The CDR3 DNA reads TGTGCTAGTGGCCTCGGGATGAACACTGAAGCTTTCTTT.

This chain connects TRBV27 to TRBJ2-3, with 7 bases identical to TRBD2. The length of the CDR3 is 16 residues. J lost 2 bases, V lost 3 bases, and 8 bases had no gene match. Germline V gene lookup returns CDR1 MNHEY and CDR2 SMNVEV (reference sequence). The CDR3 is CASSFALAANTDTQYF. The CDR3 DNA is TGTGCCAGCAGTTTCGCGCTAGCGGCAAACACAGATACGCAGTATTTT.

V and J are TRBV9 and TRBJ2-1; TRBD2 matches 9 bases. CDR3 length: 18 residues. Germline loops: CDR1 SGDLS, CDR2 YYNGEE. V trimming: 0 bases; J trimming: 8 bases; junction bases outside the gene matches: 15. The CDR3 DNA reads TGTGCCAGCAGCGTAGCCGCATTCCGAGCGGGAGGCCCGGATGAGCAGTTCTTC. Its protein is CASSVAAFRAGGPDEQFF.

This clone was recorded once. The chain has TRBV6-5 and TRBJ1-6; 10 nucleotides align to TRBD1. Germline CDR1 and CDR2: MNHEY and SVGAGI. J gave up 13 bases and V 6 bases, and 9 bases lay outside the gene matches. The CDR3 spans 14 residues. This CDR3 reads CASRMDRGSPPLHF. In nucleotides, the CDR3 is TGTGCCAGCAGGATGGACAGGGGGAGCCCCCCCCTCCACTTT.

The chain recombines TRBV4-2 with TRBJ1-2; TRBD1 might be the D (6 bases). This CDR3 spans 15 amino acids. The V gene lost 0 bases and the J gene lost 0 bases, with 8 bases spanning the gap. Looked up from germline, CDR1 is LGHNA and CDR2 is YNFKEQ. The CDR3 coding sequence is TGTGCCAGCAGCCAAGAACAGGGAGCTAACTATGGCTACACCTTC. Translation gives CASSQEQGANYGYTF.

The rearrangement uses TRBV2 and TRBJ2-1; 8 bases are shared with TRBD1. This CDR3 spans 13 amino acids. CDR1 is SNHLY and CDR2 is FYNNEI in the germline V gene. The trim removed 7 bases at V and 9 bases at J, leaving 8 bases unmatched. The CDR3 spells CASMPGQVTEQFF. Written as DNA, the CDR3 is TGTGCCAGCATGCCGGGACAGGTAACTGAGCAGTTCTTC.

The chain uses TRBV5-6 and TRBJ1-2; D may be TRBD1 (6 bases). The CDR3 covers 13 residues. V lost 8 bases and J lost 4, with 15 bases in between. Looked up from germline, CDR1 is SGHDT and CDR2 is YYEEEE. CDR3 DNA: TGTGCCAGTAATGGGGGGGCCGCCTATGGCTACACCTTC. It is translated as CASNGGAAYGYTF.

Only a few counts were recorded for this clone. The V and J genes are TRBV6-4 and TRBJ2-3; 7 bases fit TRBD2. V was pared by 6 bases and J by 1 base, with 7 bases of the junction left unmatched. Germline CDR1 reads MRHNA; CDR2 reads SNTAGT. The CDR3 runs 15 residues. The CDR3 reads CASSSSAGGTDTQYF. In nucleotides, the CDR3 is TGTGCCAGCAGCTCCTCGGCGGGGGGCACAGATACGCAGTATTTT.

V is TRBV4-3 and J is TRBJ2-7; 9 bases fit TRBD2. Germline V CDR1 and CDR2: LGHNA, YSLEER. The CDR3 consists of 15 residues. The V segment lost 6 bases and the J segment 5 bases; nucleotides outside the gene matches: 11. CDR3 loop: CASSAGLAGFHEQYF. CDR3 nucleotide sequence: TGCGCCAGCAGTGCGGGCCTAGCGGGATTTCACGAGCAGTACTTC.

The CDR3 loop is CASGKGENEKLFF. The DNA of the CDR3 is TGTGCCAGCGGTAAGGGGGAGAATGAAAAACTGTTTTTT. This chain uses TRBV6-5 with TRBJ1-4, with D possibly matching TRBD1 (6 bases). Germline V gene data show CDR1 as MNHEY and CDR2 as SVGAGI. The V and J ends lost 8 bases and 5 bases respectively, with 12 bases between them. The CDR3 sequence is 13 residues long.

The V call is TRBV28, the J call TRBJ2-7; D may be TRBD1 (5 bases). Germline V lookup: CDR1 MDHEN, CDR2 SYDVKM. CDR3 length: 14 residues. The V end lost 5 bases, the J end lost 2 bases, and 13 bases lay between the germline ends. The CDR3 is CASSSDRDTYEQYF. CDR3 in DNA: TGTGCCAGCAGTAGCGACAGAGACACCTACGAGCAGTACTTC.